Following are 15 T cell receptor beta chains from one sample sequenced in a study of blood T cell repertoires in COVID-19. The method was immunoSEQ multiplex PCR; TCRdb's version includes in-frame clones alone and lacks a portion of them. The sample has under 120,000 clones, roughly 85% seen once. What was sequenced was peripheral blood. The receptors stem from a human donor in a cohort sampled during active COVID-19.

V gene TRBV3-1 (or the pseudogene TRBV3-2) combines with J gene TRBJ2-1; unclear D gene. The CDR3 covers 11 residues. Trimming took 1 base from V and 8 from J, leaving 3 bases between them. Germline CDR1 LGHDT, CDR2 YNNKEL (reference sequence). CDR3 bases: TGTGCCAGCAGCCAAGTCTATGAGCAGTTCTTC. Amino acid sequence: CASSQVYEQFF.

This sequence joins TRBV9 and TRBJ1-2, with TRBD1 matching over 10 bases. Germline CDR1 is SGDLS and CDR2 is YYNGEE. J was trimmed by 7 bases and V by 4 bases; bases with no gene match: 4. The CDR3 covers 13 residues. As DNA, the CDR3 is TGTGCCAGCAGCCCCGGACAGGGGGTTGGCTACACCTTC. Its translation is CASSPGQGVGYTF. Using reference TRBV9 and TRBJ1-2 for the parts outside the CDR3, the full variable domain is DSGVTQTPKHLITATGQRVTLRCSPRSGDLSVYWYQQSLDQGLQFLIQYYNGEERAKGNILERFSAQQFPDLHSELNLSSLELGDSALYFCASSPGQGVGYTFGSGTRLTVV.

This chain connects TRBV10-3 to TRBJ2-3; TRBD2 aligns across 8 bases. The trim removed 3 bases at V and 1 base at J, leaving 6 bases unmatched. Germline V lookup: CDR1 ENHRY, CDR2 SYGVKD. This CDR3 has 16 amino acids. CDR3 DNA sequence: TGTGCCATCAGTGACCCTAGGCGGGAGGGCACAGATACGCAGTATTTT. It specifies CAISDPRREGTDTQYF.

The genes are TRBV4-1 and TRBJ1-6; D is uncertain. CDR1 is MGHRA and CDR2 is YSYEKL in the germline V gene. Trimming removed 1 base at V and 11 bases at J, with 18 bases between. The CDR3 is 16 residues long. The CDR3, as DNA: TGCGCCAGCAGCCAAGGGGATACGGGCCGCGGGGCACCCCTCCACTTT. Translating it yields CASSQGDTGRGAPLHF.

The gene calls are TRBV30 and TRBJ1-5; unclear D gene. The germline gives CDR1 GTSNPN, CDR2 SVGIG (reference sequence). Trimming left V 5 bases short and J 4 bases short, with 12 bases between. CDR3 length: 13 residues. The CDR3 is CAWSGEGNQPQHF. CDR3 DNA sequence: TGTGCCTGGTCCGGGGAGGGAAATCAGCCCCAGCATTTT.

The CDR3 region has the DNA TGTGCCAGCAGTCCCATAAGGGACAGGTCTAACTATGGCTACACCTTC. The encoded protein is CASSPIRDRSNYGYTF. This sequence joins TRBV28 and TRBJ1-2, with 8 nucleotides matching TRBD1. V shed 5 bases, J shed 0 bases, and the junction held 8 bases outside the gene matches. There are 16 residues in the CDR3. The germline CDR1 and CDR2 sequences are MDHEN and SYDVKM.

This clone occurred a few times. The CDR3 coding sequence is TGTGCCAGCAGTCCACCGTCGGGGTTCAATCAGCCCCAGCATTTT. This encodes CASSPPSGFNQPQHF. This rearrangement joins TRBV28 to TRBJ1-5, with D hard to call. V lost 5 bases and J 3 bases, leaving 14 bases between the germline ends. CDR3 length: 15 amino acids. Looked up from germline, CDR1 is MDHEN and CDR2 is SYDVKM.

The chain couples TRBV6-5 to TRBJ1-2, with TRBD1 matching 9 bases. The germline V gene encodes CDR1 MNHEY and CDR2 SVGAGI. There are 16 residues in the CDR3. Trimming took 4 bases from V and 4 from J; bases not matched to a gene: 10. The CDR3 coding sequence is TGTGCCAGCAGTTTCCGCAATACAGGGGGCAGCTATGGCTACACCTTC. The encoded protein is CASSFRNTGGSYGYTF.

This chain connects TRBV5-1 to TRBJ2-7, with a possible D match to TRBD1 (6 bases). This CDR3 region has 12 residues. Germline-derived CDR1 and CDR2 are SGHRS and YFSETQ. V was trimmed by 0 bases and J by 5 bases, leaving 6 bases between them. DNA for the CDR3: TGCGCCAGCAGCTTGGGGGACAACGAGCAGTACTTC. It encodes CASSLGDNEQYF.

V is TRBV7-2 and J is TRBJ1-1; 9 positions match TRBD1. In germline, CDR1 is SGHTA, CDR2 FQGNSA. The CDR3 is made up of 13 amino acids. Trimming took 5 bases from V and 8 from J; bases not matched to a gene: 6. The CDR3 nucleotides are TGTGCCAGCAGCCAACAGGGGGCCTCGGAAGCTTTCTTT. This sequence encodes CASSQQGASEAFF.

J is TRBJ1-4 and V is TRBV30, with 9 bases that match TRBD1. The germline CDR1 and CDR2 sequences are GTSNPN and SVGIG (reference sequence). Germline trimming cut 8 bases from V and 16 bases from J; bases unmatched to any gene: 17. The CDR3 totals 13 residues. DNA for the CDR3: TGTGCCGGGGACAGGGATGTCGTGAAAATCCCGTTTTTT. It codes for CAGDRDVVKIPFF.

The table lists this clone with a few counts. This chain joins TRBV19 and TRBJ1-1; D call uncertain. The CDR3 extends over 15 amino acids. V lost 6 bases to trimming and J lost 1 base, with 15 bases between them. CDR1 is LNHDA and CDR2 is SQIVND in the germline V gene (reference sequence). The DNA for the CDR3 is TGTGCCAGTAGCCCCGGGTGGGTCGGGAACACTGAAGCTTTCTTT. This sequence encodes CASSPGWVGNTEAFF.

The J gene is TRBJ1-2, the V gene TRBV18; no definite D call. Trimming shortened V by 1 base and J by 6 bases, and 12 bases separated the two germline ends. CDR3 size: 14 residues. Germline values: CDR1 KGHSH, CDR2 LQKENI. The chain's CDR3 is CASSPLSGENGYTF. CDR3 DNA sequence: TGTGCCAGCTCACCACTCTCTGGGGAGAATGGCTACACCTTC.

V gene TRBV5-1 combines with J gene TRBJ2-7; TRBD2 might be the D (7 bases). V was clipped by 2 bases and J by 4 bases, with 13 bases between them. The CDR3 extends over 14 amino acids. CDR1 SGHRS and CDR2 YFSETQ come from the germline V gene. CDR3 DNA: TGCGCCAGCAGCTTTCAGGGGAGGGGGTACGAGCAGTACTTC. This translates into CASSFQGRGYEQYF. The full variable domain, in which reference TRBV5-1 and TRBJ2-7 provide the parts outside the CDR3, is KAGVTQTPRYLIKTRGQQVTLSCSPISGHRSVSWYQQTPGQGLQFLFEYFSETQRNKGNFPGRFSGRQFSNSRSEMNVSTLELGDSALYLCASSFQGRGYEQYFGPGTRLTVT.

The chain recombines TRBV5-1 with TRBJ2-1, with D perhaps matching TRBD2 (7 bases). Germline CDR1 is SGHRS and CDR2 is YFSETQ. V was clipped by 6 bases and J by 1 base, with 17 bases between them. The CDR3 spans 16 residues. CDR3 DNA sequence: TGCGCCAGCACCTTCGGCGGGGGCGTTTCCTACAATGAGCAGTTCTTC. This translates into CASTFGGGVSYNEQFF. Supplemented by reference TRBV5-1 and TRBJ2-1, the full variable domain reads KAGVTQTPRYLIKTRGQQVTLSCSPISGHRSVSWYQQTPGQGLQFLFEYFSETQRNKGNFPGRFSGRQFSNSRSEMNVSTLELGDSALYLCASTFGGGVSYNEQFFGPGTRLTVL.